A selection of T cell receptor beta chains follows, all from one sample in a study of blood T cell repertoires in COVID-19. Repertoires were generated with immunoSEQ multiplex PCR, while TCRdb's copy carries only in-frame clones and drops some. The data show fewer than 60,000 clones, approximately 80% seen once. Input material: peripheral blood. These receptors came from a woman of 80 years or more with acute or convalescent COVID-19. The CDR3 runs from the conserved cysteine through the conserved F or W. D genes are given only for firm matches. Expanded clones get a size class; other rows say once, few or many, or leave the size out.

D: NA
J: TRBJ1-3
V: TRBV3-1/TRBV3-2
size: NA
CDR3: CASSQGPDTIYF
DNA: TGTGCCAGCAGCCAAGGGCCCGACACCATATATTTT

D: TRBD1
J: TRBJ1-3
V: TRBV19
size: few
CDR3: CASLADRSSGNTIYF
DNA: TGTGCCAGTCTCGCGGACAGGTCGTCTGGAAACACCATATATTTT

D: NA
J: TRBJ1-3
V: TRBV3-1/TRBV3-2
size: NA
CDR3: CASSRGVGNSGNTIYF
DNA: TGTGCCAGCAGCCGGGGGGTCGGTAACTCTGGAAACACCATATATTTT

D: TRBD1
J: TRBJ1-2
V: TRBV5-1
size: NA
CDR3: CASRPGQLGDYGYTF
DNA: TGCGCCAGCAGACCGGGACAGTTGGGGGACTATGGCTACACCTTC

D: TRBD2
J: TRBJ2-5
V: TRBV11-2
size: few
CDR3: CASSPHGLARKTQYF
DNA: TGTGCCAGCAGCCCCCACGGACTAGCTAGAAAGACCCAGTACTTC

D: NA
J: TRBJ2-2
V: TRBV5-1
size: NA
CDR3: CASSLDPGNSGELFF
DNA: TGCGCCAGCAGCTTGGATCCAGGCAATTCCGGGGAGCTGTTTTTT

D: NA
J: TRBJ1-4
V: TRBV4-1
size: NA
CDR3: CASSSVGGNEKLFF
DNA: TGCGCCAGCAGCTCCGTGGGGGGTAATGAAAAACTGTTTTTT

D: TRBD1
J: TRBJ1-2
V: TRBV10-1
size: few
CDR3: CASSSGGNYGYTF
DNA: TGCGCCAGCAGCTCAGGGGGCAACTATGGCTACACCTTC

D: NA
J: TRBJ2-2
V: TRBV6-5
size: NA
CDR3: CASRLNTGELFF
DNA: TGTGCCAGCAGACTGAACACCGGGGAGCTGTTTTTT

D: NA
J: TRBJ2-1
V: TRBV27
size: NA
CDR3: CASSRPVSGEQFF
DNA: TGTGCCAGCAGTCGCCCGGTGAGTGGTGAGCAGTTCTTC

D: NA
J: TRBJ1-2
V: TRBV6-5
size: NA
CDR3: CASNVGEYGYTF
DNA: TGTGCCAGCAACGTCGGGGAATATGGCTACACCTTC

D: NA
J: TRBJ2-2
V: TRBV5-1
size: NA
CDR3: CASSLGTAVGELFF
DNA: TGCGCCAGCAGCTTGGGTACAGCGGTCGGGGAGCTGTTTTTT

D: NA
J: TRBJ1-1
V: TRBV20-1
size: NA
CDR3: CSARVTGEAFF
DNA: TGCAGTGCTAGAGTTACGGGAGAAGCTTTCTTT

D: NA
J: TRBJ2-3
V: TRBV15
size: once
CDR3: CATSPARRADTRSTDTQYF
DNA: TGTGCCACCAGCCCTGCGCGAAGGGCCGACACTAGGAGCACAGATACGCAGTATTTT

D: NA
J: TRBJ2-7
V: TRBV6-1
size: NA
CDR3: CASSEFQGRSYEQYF
DNA: TGTGCCAGCAGTGAATTCCAGGGAAGGTCCTACGAGCAGTACTTC

D: NA
J: TRBJ2-2
V: TRBV11-2
size: NA
CDR3: CASTIGAGSDTGELFF
DNA: TGTGCCAGCACCATAGGGGCGGGGAGTGACACCGGGGAGCTGTTTTTT

D: NA
J: TRBJ1-1
V: TRBV20-1
size: NA
CDR3: CSTRREAEAFF
DNA: TGCAGTACCCGGCGGGAGGCTGAAGCTTTCTTT

D: TRBD1
J: TRBJ1-6
V: TRBV2
size: NA
CDR3: CATYSGTANSPLHF
DNA: TGTGCCACATACTCCGGGACAGCCAATTCACCCCTCCACTTT

D: NA
J: TRBJ2-5
V: TRBV7-8
size: NA
CDR3: CASSLSGETQYF
DNA: TGTGCCAGCAGCTTAAGCGGGGAGACCCAGTACTTC

D: NA
J: TRBJ2-7
V: TRBV6-1
size: NA
CDR3: CASSEAQGSPYEQYF
DNA: TGTGCCAGCAGTGAAGCGCAGGGGAGTCCCTACGAGCAGTACTTC

D: NA
J: TRBJ2-7
V: TRBV2
size: NA
CDR3: CASRVGGNSYEQYF
DNA: TGTGCCAGCAGGGTCGGAGGGAACTCCTACGAGCAGTACTTC

D: NA
J: TRBJ1-1
V: TRBV12-3/TRBV12-4
size: NA
CDR3: CASSFGGNTEAFF
DNA: TGTGCCAGCAGTTTCGGGGGGAACACTGAAGCTTTCTTT

D: NA
J: TRBJ2-5
V: TRBV7-9
size: NA
CDR3: CASSFPGRETQYF
DNA: TGTGCCAGCAGCTTCCCAGGGAGGGAGACCCAGTACTTC

D: NA
J: TRBJ2-5
V: TRBV5-6
size: NA
CDR3: CASSSTDPKETQYF
DNA: TGTGCCAGCAGCTCAACTGATCCCAAAGAGACCCAGTACTTC

D: TRBD1
J: TRBJ1-3
V: TRBV7-2
size: NA
CDR3: CASSLEQGGRNTIYF
DNA: TGTGCCAGCAGCTTAGAACAGGGGGGGAGAAACACCATATATTTT

D: NA
J: TRBJ2-7
V: TRBV25-1
size: NA
CDR3: CASSGTGIYEQYF
DNA: TGTGCCAGCAGTGGAACAGGAATCTACGAGCAGTACTTC

D: NA
J: TRBJ2-7
V: TRBV6-5
size: NA
CDR3: CASSYSKLAGYEQYF
DNA: TGTGCCAGCAGTTACTCGAAACTAGCAGGGTACGAGCAGTACTTC

D: TRBD1
J: TRBJ2-5
V: TRBV5-1
size: NA
CDR3: CASSLEGQRQETQYF
DNA: TGCGCCAGCAGCTTGGAGGGACAGAGACAAGAGACCCAGTACTTC

D: TRBD1
J: TRBJ2-7
V: TRBV24-1
size: NA
CDR3: CATSGGTGSPLYSYEQYF
DNA: TGTGCCACCAGTGGAGGGACAGGGAGTCCCCTTTACTCCTACGAGCAGTACTTC

D: NA
J: TRBJ1-6
V: TRBV5-5
size: NA
CDR3: CASSLGPTTSSYNSPLHF
DNA: TGTGCCAGCAGCTTAGGACCGACGACTAGCTCCTATAATTCACCCCTCCACTTT

D: NA
J: TRBJ2-1
V: TRBV5-1
size: once
CDR3: CASSLGQARDEQFF
DNA: TGCGCCAGCAGCTTGGGACAGGCAAGGGATGAGCAGTTCTTC

D: TRBD1
J: TRBJ1-2
V: TRBV5-1
size: NA
CDR3: CASSLGQGAESYGYTF
DNA: TGCGCCAGCAGCTTGGGACAGGGGGCTGAGAGCTATGGCTACACCTTC

D: NA
J: TRBJ1-2
V: TRBV5-1
size: NA
CDR3: CASSSGGGLSYGYTF
DNA: TGCGCCAGCAGCTCCGGGGGGGGGTTGAGCTATGGCTACACCTTC

D: TRBD2
J: TRBJ2-3
V: TRBV11-3
size: NA
CDR3: CASSLSAGGGDTQYF
DNA: TGTGCCAGCAGCTTAAGCGCGGGGGGAGGAGATACGCAGTATTTT

D: TRBD2
J: TRBJ2-5
V: TRBV5-6
size: once
CDR3: CASRPGLAFETQYF
DNA: TGTGCCAGCAGACCGGGACTAGCGTTTGAGACCCAGTACTTC

D: NA
J: TRBJ1-5
V: TRBV4-1
size: NA
CDR3: CASSTQQGAPQHF
DNA: TGCGCCAGCAGCACCCAGCAGGGTGCGCCCCAGCATTTT